Below, one TCR beta chain is given with its context. The germline V gene encodes CDR1 LNHDA and CDR2 SQIVND (reference sequence). Between the trimmed V and J ends, which lost 3 bases and 4 bases, there was a span of 10 bases. The CDR3 contains 15 residues. This specimen belongs to a study of blood T cell repertoires in COVID-19. Overall study: Researchers got acute and convalescent COVID-19 samples from the United States, Italy and Spain. The cDNA or gDNA used as material had been derived from T cells, B-cell-depleted T cells, or PBMCs.

Per the original data handling: Reference gene primer amplification in the assay estimated nucleated cell counts. Sequencing used immunoSEQ multiplex PCR; TCRdb keeps in-frame clones, though not all of them. From that table come the V and J calls and clone size; the DNA was used to work out D and trimming. Here the sample spans a few hundred thousand clones, roughly nine tenths being singletons. This receptor was taken from a middle-aged man with acute or convalescent COVID-19. The chain uses TRBV19 and TRBJ1-6, with unresolved D. The sample consisted of peripheral blood. CDR3 loop: CASSIEAAYNSPLHF. CDR3 coding DNA: TGTGCCAGTAGTATTGAGGCAGCATATAATTCACCCCTCCACTTT.